This paragraph reports one T cell receptor beta chain. Its specificity is not known. The record originates from a study of response to subunit inactivated influenza vaccine. The CDR3 is 15 amino acids. Germline CDR1 and CDR2: SGHKS and YYEKEE (reference sequence). The ends were cut back, 3 bases at V and 0 bases at J, with 10 bases in the middle. In TCRdb, the RT-PCR reads were re-called with MiXCR into one record per CDR3 protein. The sample yields hundreds of thousands of distinct CDR3 sequences, about a fifth seen once. The study's findings and limits: Each seasonal flu vaccination may recruit only limited new T cells, authors suggested.

The chain has TRBV5-5 and TRBJ1-3; the D gene is possibly TRBD1 (5 bases). The material was PBMCs from blood, obtained about 5 days after vaccination. The receptor comes from a man aged 50 or older who received an inactivated influenza vaccine. The CDR3 DNA reads TGTGCCAGCAGCTCTCGGAGGGGCTCTGGAAACACCATATATTTT. Protein: CASSSRRGSGNTIYF.